The 11 T cell receptor beta chains presented below share a single source sample, sequenced in a study of T-cell reconstitution after alpha-beta-depleted transplantation in children. Unique molecular identifiers tagged the TCRbeta library. Each CDR3 protein is one row after TCRdb ran MiXCR on the PCR reads. Of approximately 640,000 distinct CDR3 sequences listed, approximately 15% were seen once; the top ten hold over 0.95%. The sample in question was PBMCs from the stem cell graft donor, obtained from the stem cell graft. The receptors derive from a human donor who donated a stem cell graft to a child with acute myeloid leukemia.

The chain is built from TRBV7-2 and TRBJ2-7, with D possibly called TRBD1 or TRBD2 (5 bases each). This CDR3 has 15 residues. V was trimmed by 3 bases and J by 0 bases, leaving 12 bases between them. From germline, CDR1 is SGHTA and CDR2 FQGNSA. DNA of the CDR3: TGTGCCAGCAGCTTGGGGACGGATAGCTCCTACGAGCAGTACGTC. It codes for CASSLGTDSSYEQYV.

This clonotype was recorded many times. The chain uses TRBV15 and TRBJ2-7, with a tentative D call TRBD1 (6 bases). The CDR3 is 16 amino acids. CDR1 and CDR2 (germline): LNHNV, YYDKDF (reference sequence). V lost 0 bases, J lost 2 bases, and 14 bases lay in between. CDR3 DNA: TGTGCCACCAGCAGAGATCGAGGGACACCGACCTACGAGCAGTACGTC. Translating it yields CATSRDRGTPTYEQYV.

This sequence joins TRBV7-2 and TRBJ2-3; 10 positions agree with TRBD2. J lost 1 base, V lost 2 bases, and 3 bases had no gene match. The CDR3 loop spans 16 amino acids. The germline V gene has CDR1 SGHTA and CDR2 FQGNSA. The CDR3 here is CASSLQGTSGTDTQYF. The CDR3 coding sequence is TGTGCCAGCAGCTTACAAGGGACTAGCGGCACAGATACGCAGTATTTT.

The rearrangement joins TRBV6-2 or TRBV6-3 to TRBJ1-5, with 7 bases aligning to TRBD1. The germline gives CDR1 MNHEY, CDR2 SVGEGT. V lost 5 bases, J lost 1 base, and 8 bases stayed unmatched. There are 16 residues in the CDR3. CDR3 in DNA: TGTGCCAGCAGTCAAAGAGGACAGGTCAGCAATCAGCCCCAGCATTTT. It translates to CASSQRGQVSNQPQHF.

The sample holds many counts of this clonotype. The chain carries TRBV20-1 and TRBJ2-3; D may match TRBD1 or TRBD2 (5 bases each). CDR3 length equals 14 residues. The germline gives CDR1 DFQATT, CDR2 SNEGSKA (reference sequence). Deletions cut 0 bases from V and 1 base from J, with 8 bases between. Here the CDR3 reads CSAREGEGTDTQYF. CDR3 nucleotides: TGCAGTGCTAGAGAGGGGGAAGGCACAGATACGCAGTATTTT.

This clonotype was recorded many times. The chain uses TRBV6-1 and TRBJ2-7; 15 nucleotides align to TRBD2. The germline gives CDR1 MNHNS, CDR2 SASEGT. This CDR3 has 17 amino acids. V trimming: 5 bases; J trimming: 1 base; junction bases outside the gene matches: 6. The CDR3 nucleotides read TGTGCCAGCAGTCTGGGACTAGCGGGGGGTCCTTCCTACGAGCAGTACTTC. This gives the protein CASSLGLAGGPSYEQYF.

This clonotype has a count of ten or more. The chain carries TRBV7-2 and TRBJ1-6; 8 nucleotides line up with TRBD1. Germline-derived CDR1 and CDR2 are SGHTA and FQGNSA. J was trimmed by 4 bases and V by 5 bases; bases with no gene match: 7. The CDR3 length is 16 residues. Here the CDR3 reads CASSPAGTGYNSPLHF. CDR3 DNA: TGTGCCAGCAGCCCTGCGGGGACAGGTTATAATTCACCCCTCCACTTT.

This clonotype was recorded a few times. The J gene is TRBJ1-6, the V gene TRBV2; possibly TRBD1 for D (6 bases). Trimming stripped 7 bases from V and 0 bases from J, with 16 bases between. The CDR3 consists of 17 residues. CDR1 and CDR2 (germline): SNHLY, FYNNEI. The CDR3 spells CASKGGPSYSYNSPLHF. The CDR3 DNA follows: TGTGCCAGCAAGGGGGGACCGTCTTACTCCTATAATTCACCCCTCCACTTT.

V usage is TRBV7-2 and J usage is TRBJ1-5; the D gene is possibly TRBD1 (5 bases). This CDR3 contains 16 residues. Trimming left V 1 base short and J 0 bases short, with 10 bases between. The germline V gene encodes CDR1 SGHTA and CDR2 FQGNSA. The CDR3 nucleotides read TGTGCCAGCAGCTTAGGGGTCGGGACTAGCAATCAGCCCCAGCATTTT. The encoded protein is CASSLGVGTSNQPQHF.

A remark on this clonotype: This sequence may be a read error, since a much larger clone differs from it by one base. V is TRBV6-5 and J is TRBJ2-7; the D gene is possibly TRBD1 (5 bases). Germline lookup yields CDR1 MNHEY and CDR2 SVGAGI. The V end was cut by 3 bases, the J end by 2 bases, with 11 bases between. CDR3 length: 14 residues. CDR3 sequence (DNA): TGTGCCAGCAGTTATGACAGCGCTCCCTACGAGCAGTACTTC. Protein product: CASSYDSAPYEQYF.

This clonotype was observed a handful of times. The V call is TRBV6-1, the J call TRBJ1-5, with 8 bases fitting TRBD1. The V gene end was trimmed by 4 bases and the J gene end by 6 bases; junction bases not matched to a gene: 5. Germline CDR1 MNHNS, CDR2 SASEGT. The length of the CDR3 is 14 residues. CDR3 nucleotide sequence: TGTGCCAGCAGTGCGGACAGGGTAATTCAGCCCCAGCATTTT. The encoded protein is CASSADRVIQPQHF.